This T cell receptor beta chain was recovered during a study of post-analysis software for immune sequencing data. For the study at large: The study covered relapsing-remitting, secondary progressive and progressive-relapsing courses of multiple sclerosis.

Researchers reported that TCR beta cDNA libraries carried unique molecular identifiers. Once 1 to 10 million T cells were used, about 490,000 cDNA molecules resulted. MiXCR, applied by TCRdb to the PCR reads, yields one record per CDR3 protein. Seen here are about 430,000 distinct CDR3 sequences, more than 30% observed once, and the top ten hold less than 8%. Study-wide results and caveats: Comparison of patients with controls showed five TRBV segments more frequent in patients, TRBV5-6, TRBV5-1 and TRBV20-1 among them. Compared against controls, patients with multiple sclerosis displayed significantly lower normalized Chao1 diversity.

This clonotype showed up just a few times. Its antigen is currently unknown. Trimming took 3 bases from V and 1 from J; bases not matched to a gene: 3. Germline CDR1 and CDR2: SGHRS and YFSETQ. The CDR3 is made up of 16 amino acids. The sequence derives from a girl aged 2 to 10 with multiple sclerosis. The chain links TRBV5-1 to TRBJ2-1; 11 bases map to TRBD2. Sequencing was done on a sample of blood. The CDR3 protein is CASSSGLAVSYNEQFF. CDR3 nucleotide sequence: TGCGCCAGCAGCTCGGGACTAGCGGTTTCCTACAATGAGCAGTTCTTC.